These T cell receptor beta chains were read from a single sample in a study of a mutant IDH1 vaccine in newly diagnosed glioma. Some clones are missing from TCRdb's copy, which holds only in-frame ones; the method was immunoSEQ multiplex PCR. Altogether about 48,000 clones are present, 76% being singletons, with the ten largest covering over 9%. Their antigen targets remain unknown. Sequencing used PBMCs, obtained from a glioma patient whose treatment included an IDH1 peptide vaccine. The receptor set was obtained from a man in his forties or fifties with glioma. Each CDR3 is given with its conserved first and last residue. The D gene is left open where the match is weak. Expanded clones get a size class; other rows say once, few or many, or leave the size out.

d_call: -; clone_size: -; v_call: TRBV6-5; j_call: TRBJ2-5; cdr3_nt: TGTGCCAGCAGACAGGGTTCTGTATCCCTAGAGACCCAGTACTTC; cdr3_aa: CASRQGSVSLETQYF
d_call: -; clone_size: -; v_call: TRBV5-1; j_call: TRBJ1-1; cdr3_nt: TGCGCCAGCAGCCCTGGTTGGGGCACTGAAGCTTTCTTT; cdr3_aa: CASSPGWGTEAFF
d_call: -; clone_size: -; v_call: TRBV29-1; j_call: TRBJ1-2; cdr3_nt: TGCAGCGTTCCCGGGGGTAGCGGAATCCGGCGTGGCTACACCTTC; cdr3_aa: CSVPGGSGIRRGYTF
d_call: TRBD2; clone_size: -; v_call: TRBV19; j_call: TRBJ2-5; cdr3_nt: TGTGCCAGTAGTACCTGGTCGGCGGGAGGACAAGAGACCCAGTACTTC; cdr3_aa: CASSTWSAGGQETQYF
d_call: TRBD2; clone_size: -; v_call: TRBV19; j_call: TRBJ2-1; cdr3_nt: TGTGCCAGTACCCGGGCGGTGGGACTAGCGGGAGATAGCAATGAGCAGTTCTTC; cdr3_aa: CASTRAVGLAGDSNEQFF
d_call: -; clone_size: -; v_call: TRBV6-5; j_call: TRBJ2-2; cdr3_nt: TGTGCCAGCAGTTACTCGCCTCAGAACACCGGGGAGCTGTTTTTT; cdr3_aa: CASSYSPQNTGELFF
d_call: TRBD2; clone_size: -; v_call: TRBV19; j_call: TRBJ2-5; cdr3_nt: TGTGCCAGTAGTATAGCCAACTGGGGAGGGGAGACCCAGTACTTC; cdr3_aa: CASSIANWGGETQYF
d_call: -; clone_size: -; v_call: TRBV28; j_call: TRBJ1-1; cdr3_nt: TGTGCCAGCAGACTGCAGGGGCTGGGTGAAGCTTTCTTT; cdr3_aa: CASRLQGLGEAFF
d_call: -; clone_size: -; v_call: TRBV7-2; j_call: TRBJ1-2; cdr3_nt: TGTGCCAGCAGCCTACGCCAGGGTAACTATGGCTACACCTTC; cdr3_aa: CASSLRQGNYGYTF
d_call: -; clone_size: -; v_call: TRBV6-5; j_call: TRBJ1-3; cdr3_nt: TGTGCCAGCAGCTCCCCGACAGTTTCTGGAAACACCATATATTTT; cdr3_aa: CASSSPTVSGNTIYF
d_call: -; clone_size: -; v_call: TRBV7-2; j_call: TRBJ2-1; cdr3_nt: TGTGCCAGCAGCTTAGGATATCTAGGTGATGAGCAGTTCTTC; cdr3_aa: CASSLGYLGDEQFF
d_call: -; clone_size: once; v_call: TRBV2; j_call: TRBJ2-3; cdr3_nt: TGTGCCAGCTGTAACGACGGTACAGATACGCAGTATTTT; cdr3_aa: CASCNDGTDTQYF
d_call: TRBD2; clone_size: -; v_call: TRBV11-2; j_call: TRBJ2-1; cdr3_nt: TGTGCCAGCAGCTTAAGGGGAGCGGGAGTCTACAATGAGCAGTTCTTC; cdr3_aa: CASSLRGAGVYNEQFF
d_call: -; clone_size: -; v_call: TRBV11-2; j_call: TRBJ1-1; cdr3_nt: TGTGCCAGCAGCCCCTGGATGGGGAACACTGAAGCTTTCTTT; cdr3_aa: CASSPWMGNTEAFF
d_call: -; clone_size: -; v_call: TRBV10-3; j_call: TRBJ2-1; cdr3_nt: TGTGCCATCAGTGAGTCGGCAGGAGTTATCCATGAGCAGTTCTTC; cdr3_aa: CAISESAGVIHEQFF
d_call: -; clone_size: -; v_call: TRBV10-1; j_call: TRBJ1-1; cdr3_nt: TGCGCCAGCAGCCGGGCGGGGGAAGCTTTCTTT; cdr3_aa: CASSRAGEAFF
d_call: TRBD2; clone_size: -; v_call: TRBV10-2; j_call: TRBJ2-5; cdr3_nt: TGCGCCAGCAGCTCCATCAAGCGGGAGGGCGGGGAGACCCAGTACTTC; cdr3_aa: CASSSIKREGGETQYF
d_call: -; clone_size: -; v_call: TRBV19; j_call: TRBJ1-2; cdr3_nt: TGTGCCAGTACCATGACGGGGCTCGGCTACACCTTC; cdr3_aa: CASTMTGLGYTF
d_call: -; clone_size: -; v_call: TRBV9; j_call: TRBJ1-2; cdr3_nt: TGTGCCAGCCAGCGTACTACAGGCTATTATGGCTACACCTTC; cdr3_aa: CASQRTTGYYGYTF
d_call: TRBD1; clone_size: -; v_call: TRBV5-6; j_call: TRBJ2-2; cdr3_nt: TGTGCCAGCAGCTTAACAGGGGCCCCGGATACCGGGGAGCTGTTTTTT; cdr3_aa: CASSLTGAPDTGELFF
d_call: TRBD1; clone_size: -; v_call: TRBV5-8; j_call: TRBJ2-1; cdr3_nt: TGTGCCAGCAGCTGGGGACAGGGGCCCCATGAGCAGTTCTTC; cdr3_aa: CASSWGQGPHEQFF
d_call: -; clone_size: once; v_call: TRBV7-9; j_call: TRBJ2-1; cdr3_nt: TGTGCCAGCTGGGGGAGGAGCTCCTACAATGAGCAGTTCTTC; cdr3_aa: CASWGRSSYNEQFF
d_call: TRBD2; clone_size: -; v_call: TRBV7-2; j_call: TRBJ2-4; cdr3_nt: TGTGCCAGCAGCTTAGGACTAGCGGGAAACATTCAGTACTTC; cdr3_aa: CASSLGLAGNIQYF
d_call: -; clone_size: -; v_call: TRBV28; j_call: TRBJ1-1; cdr3_nt: TGTGCCAGCAGTATCAACAGTAAAGCTTTCTTT; cdr3_aa: CASSINSKAFF
d_call: -; clone_size: -; v_call: TRBV4-1; j_call: TRBJ2-1; cdr3_nt: TGCGCCAGCAGCCGCAGACTGGTAGAGCCGGGTTTCTTC; cdr3_aa: CASSRRLVEPGFF
d_call: -; clone_size: once; v_call: TRBV13; j_call: TRBJ2-1; cdr3_nt: TGTGCCAGCAGCTCGACTAGTGATGAGCAGTTCTTC; cdr3_aa: CASSSTSDEQFF
d_call: -; clone_size: -; v_call: TRBV6-1; j_call: TRBJ2-7; cdr3_nt: TGTGCCAGCAGTGAAGTCGGACCCTACGAGCAGTACTTC; cdr3_aa: CASSEVGPYEQYF
d_call: -; clone_size: -; v_call: TRBV9; j_call: TRBJ2-2; cdr3_nt: TGTGCCAGCGAGGGAGGAAGCGGGGAGCTGTTTTTT; cdr3_aa: CASEGGSGELFF
d_call: -; clone_size: -; v_call: TRBV19; j_call: TRBJ2-1; cdr3_nt: TGTGCCAGTAGTATAGGCCCGGGACTGGCGCGGGCTAATGAGCAGTTCTTC; cdr3_aa: CASSIGPGLARANEQFF
d_call: TRBD1; clone_size: -; v_call: TRBV11-3; j_call: TRBJ2-4; cdr3_nt: TGTGCCAGCACCAACCCGACAGGGGCTAATAGGAACATTCAGTACTTC; cdr3_aa: CASTNPTGANRNIQYF
d_call: TRBD2; clone_size: -; v_call: TRBV18; j_call: TRBJ2-5; cdr3_nt: TGTGCCAGCTCACCAACTAGCGGGGTAGTTGAAGAGACCCAGTACTTC; cdr3_aa: CASSPTSGVVEETQYF
d_call: -; clone_size: -; v_call: TRBV5-6; j_call: TRBJ1-2; cdr3_nt: TGTGCCAGCAGCTCGATGGAGCGGACAGACTATGGCTACACCTTC; cdr3_aa: CASSSMERTDYGYTF
d_call: -; clone_size: -; v_call: TRBV19; j_call: TRBJ2-1; cdr3_nt: TGTGCCAGTAGTATAGTAGGGGAAGGTGAGCAGTTCTTC; cdr3_aa: CASSIVGEGEQFF
d_call: -; clone_size: -; v_call: TRBV5-8; j_call: TRBJ2-1; cdr3_nt: TGTGCCAGCAGCTTGCAGTACAATGAGCAGTTCTTC; cdr3_aa: CASSLQYNEQFF
d_call: TRBD2; clone_size: -; v_call: TRBV9; j_call: TRBJ2-3; cdr3_nt: TGTGCCAGCAGCGTAGAAGTAGCGGGAGGGCCTGGAGATACGCAGTATTTT; cdr3_aa: CASSVEVAGGPGDTQYF